These 9 T cell receptor beta chains originate from one sample sequenced in a study of blood T cells in healthy people across ages (dated by TCRdb to about 2015). Library prep was done by 5' RACE. The sequencer listed for this sample is Illumina HiSeq 2500. The second PCR ran for about 6 to 11 cycles and used a J-beta primer mix along with a sample-barcoded 5' primer. The raw public reads went through TCRdb reprocessing: fastp at Q25, MiXCR clone calling, in-frame beta chains kept. Each entry is one CDR3 protein sequence, shown with its most common DNA and genes. This sample is represented by about 1.1 million distinct CDR3 sequences; roughly two fifths of them were singletons. The top ten clones comprise about an eighth of the sample. Sequenced material: blood. These receptors came from a man between 18 and 29 years old in good health.

This clonotype was found a few times. This sequence joins TRBV27 and TRBJ1-2; the D gene is possibly TRBD1 (5 bases). The CDR3 runs 13 residues. The V end was cut by 3 bases, the J end by 7 bases, with 12 bases between. Per germline, CDR1 MNHEY and CDR2 SMNVEV (reference sequence). Written as DNA, the CDR3 is TGTGCCAGCAGTTTTCAGGGATTAGGTGGCTACACCTTC. Translating gives CASSFQGLGGYTF.

J is TRBJ2-3 and V is TRBV10-3; a weak D match, TRBD2 (7 bases). This CDR3 region has 15 residues. Germline V lookup: CDR1 ENHRY, CDR2 SYGVKD. Deletions cut 0 bases from V and 3 bases from J, with 10 bases between. CDR3 loop: CAISESGGQTDTQYF. CDR3 nucleotide sequence: TGTGCCATCAGTGAGTCGGGGGGGCAAACAGATACGCAGTATTTT.

The chain has TRBV20-1 and TRBJ1-1, with 7 bases lining up with TRBD1. Germline loops: CDR1 DFQATT, CDR2 SNEGSKA (reference sequence). V gave up 6 bases and J gave up 1 base; unmatched junction bases: 11. The CDR3 sequence is 15 residues long. This chain's CDR3 is CSAGTRTGENTEAFF. DNA for the CDR3: TGCAGTGCCGGTACCAGGACAGGCGAGAACACTGAAGCTTTCTTT.

A few counts support this clonotype. The chain couples TRBV4-3 to TRBJ1-1; 7 nucleotides line up with TRBD1. Germline V CDR1 and CDR2: LGHNA, YSLEER. This CDR3 has 15 residues. V was clipped by 4 bases and J by 4 bases; unmatched bases: 9. The CDR3 is CASSPSHAGGTEAFF. The DNA of the CDR3 is TGCGCCAGCAGCCCCAGTCACGCAGGGGGCACTGAAGCTTTCTTT.

V gene TRBV20-1 combines with J gene TRBJ1-2; 10 bases align to TRBD1. Germline V gives CDR1 DFQATT, CDR2 SNEGSKA (reference sequence). The CDR3 runs 14 residues. V was pared by 3 bases and J by 6 bases, with 7 bases of the junction left unmatched. This CDR3 is CSARADRGPDGYTF. DNA of the CDR3: TGCAGTGCTAGGGCAGACAGGGGGCCCGATGGCTACACCTTC.

This clonotype has ten or more counts. J is TRBJ2-7 and V is TRBV7-9; 11 bases agree with TRBD1. V shed 5 bases and J 0 bases; nucleotides not matched to a gene: 3. In germline, CDR1 is SEHNR, CDR2 FQNEAQ (reference sequence). The CDR3 runs 15 residues. The CDR3 loop is CASSPGTGGSYEQYF. The DNA of the CDR3 is TGTGCCAGCAGCCCGGGGACAGGGGGCTCCTACGAGCAGTACTTC. Using reference TRBV7-9 and TRBJ2-7 for the parts outside the CDR3, the full variable domain is DTGVSQNPRHKITKRGQNVTFRCDPISEHNRLYWYRQTLGQGPEFLTYFQNEAQLEKSRLLSDRFSAERPKGSFSTLEIQRTEQGDSAMYLCASSPGTGGSYEQYFGPGTRLTVT.

The V and J genes are TRBV11-1 and TRBJ1-2; D not certain. CDR3 length: 14 amino acids. Germline V gene data show CDR1 as SGHAT and CDR2 as FQDESV (reference sequence). Trimming cost V 5 bases and J 6 bases, with 16 bases left between them. The CDR3 DNA sequence: TGTGCCAGCAGCGTAGTCGGGCCAAGGGATGGCTACACCTTC. Translating gives CASSVVGPRDGYTF.

The sample holds a few counts of this clonotype. The rearrangement links TRBV5-1 to TRBJ1-6; 7 bases agree with TRBD1. The CDR3 is made up of 17 amino acids. Germline values: CDR1 SGHRS, CDR2 YFSETQ. The J segment lost 6 bases and the V segment lost 4 bases, leaving 13 bases of the junction unmatched. CDR3 sequence reads: CASSRDSFATTNSPLHF. DNA for the CDR3: TGCGCCAGCAGCCGGGACAGTTTTGCCACGACTAATTCACCCCTCCACTTT.

CDR3 bases: TGTGCCAGCAGTACAGGGGGGGATGGCTACACCTTC. As protein: CASSTGGDGYTF. This chain uses TRBV12-3 or TRBV12-4 with TRBJ1-2, with 8 bases fitting TRBD1. The CDR3 is 12 residues long. With V trimmed by 5 bases and J by 6 bases, 2 bases remained unmatched.